This paragraph covers one TCR beta chain sequence. This clone's antigen is unknown. Base qualities are not provided; no much larger clone lies one nucleotide away. The CDR3 covers 14 residues, taking in both the cysteine and the phenylalanine. Here the CDR3 DNA is all that survives: 42 bases in frame from base 1. V lost 6 bases and J lost 4 bases, and the count of bases not matched to a germline gene is 6. As encoded in the germline V gene (reference sequence), CDR1 is SEHNR while CDR2 is FQNEAQ. This sample was included in a study of OX40 agonist ivuxolimab in advanced cancers. Concerning the study at large: Ivuxolimab, which targeted the costimulatory receptor OX40 (CD134), was an agonistic, fully human IgG2 monoclonal antibody. Intravenous ivuxolimab was administered to patients every 2 weeks at six dose levels: 0.01, 0.1, 0.3, 1.5, 3 and 10 mg/kg. Among the approximately 50 dose-escalation patients, around 20 had hepatocellular carcinoma, around 15 melanoma, 9 renal cell carcinoma and 9 head and neck cancer. In the dose-escalation cohort, approximately 83% of patients were male, and the mean age was roughly 60 years with a range of 23 to 79. Prior anti-PD-1, anti-PD-L1 or anti-CTLA-4 therapy was permitted, and about two fifths of dose-escalation patients had received checkpoint inhibitors. Partial responses occurred in three dose-escalation patients: two with cutaneous melanoma and one with hepatocellular carcinoma. Peripheral TCRbeta sequencing aimed to test whether ivuxolimab altered TCR sequence diversity and caused clonal T-cell expansion. The paper describes the monotherapy dose-escalation part (N ≈ 51 patients) of the phase I trial of ivuxolimab.

Patients with autoimmune disease history or receiving systemic immunosuppression were excluded from the trial. In every dose cohort, peripheral blood was drawn for TCR sequencing at baseline, cycle 4 day 1, and cycle 7 day 1. The samples were drawn from a first-in-human, open-label, multicenter phase I dose-escalation trial of ivuxolimab. Adults with locally advanced or metastatic melanoma, renal cell carcinoma, hepatocellular carcinoma or head and neck squamous cell carcinoma were enrolled in the trial. Before TCR sequencing, CD4+ T cells and CD8+ T cells were sorted from peripheral blood as separate populations. To sequence the TCRbeta CDR3 region, genomic DNA was isolated from the sorted cells. The immunoSEQ Assay was used for sequencing of TCRbeta CDR3 regions. TCRdb took this table from immuneACCESS and kept in-frame rearrangements with V and J called. Such tables lack part of the clones; where checked against another copy, unresolved V genes explain under half of the gap, and the rest is unexplained. The sample includes some 100,000 clones, with roughly nine tenths observed a single time. The ten biggest clones cover around 3.4% of the sample.

Results and caveats for the whole study, not just this receptor: In the 0.1-3.0 mg/kg groups, partial responders were among the patients with the lowest normalized peripheral clonal expansion, particularly in CD8+ T cells. After ivuxolimab, CD8+ T cells had more expanded clones than CD4+ T cells on average. At doses of 0.1 to 3.0 mg/kg, clonal expansion of both CD4+ and CD8+ T cells in blood was seen between baseline and week 6. The antigen specificity of the clonally expanded peripheral T cells was not determined. Low levels of normalized T-cell clonal expansion were also shown by some nonresponding patients.

This sequence originates from an adult with an advanced solid tumor such as melanoma, head and neck, liver or kidney cancer. The V and J segments used are TRBV7-9 and TRBJ2-5; TRBD1 agrees with 9 junctional bases. Sequencing used CD4+ or CD8+ T cells sorted from blood, obtained in a trial of the OX40 agonist ivuxolimab. Read as DNA, the sequence is TGTGCCAGCAGGGGGGGACAGGGACTAGAGACCCAGTACTTC. Its translation is CASRGGQGLETQYF.